This T cell receptor beta chain was sequenced in a study of control samples from healthy donors and cancer patients (dated by TCRdb to the early 2020s). Concerning this clone itself: There is no known antigen for this receptor. No base quality values were provided; no much bigger clone lies one nucleotide off.

Library construction relied on the immunoSEQ multiplex PCR assay. Drawn from immuneACCESS, this table holds only the in-frame rearrangements with V and J called that TCRdb kept. Clones are partly lost; checked studies trace under half to an unresolved V gene and leave the rest unexplained. This sample has about 140,000 clones in its table, and 88% of those were observed once. Of the sample, under 2% falls within the top ten clones. The TCR originated in a man aged 18-30 years in good health. The sequencing sample was made of blood.

The CDR3 reads CASSDLTYGYTF. The DNA sequence is given as TGTGCCAGCAGTGATCTAACCTATGGCTACACCTTC. Recombination linked TRBV25-1 to TRBJ1-2; the D gene cannot be named for sure. V is reduced by 3 bases and J by 4 bases, leaving a spacing of 6 bases between them. Based on the germline V gene, the CDR1 and CDR2 sequences are MGHDK and SYGVNS. The CDR3 measures 12 amino acids from cysteine to phenylalanine. Only CDR3 DNA is held: 36 bases, read in frame from base 1.